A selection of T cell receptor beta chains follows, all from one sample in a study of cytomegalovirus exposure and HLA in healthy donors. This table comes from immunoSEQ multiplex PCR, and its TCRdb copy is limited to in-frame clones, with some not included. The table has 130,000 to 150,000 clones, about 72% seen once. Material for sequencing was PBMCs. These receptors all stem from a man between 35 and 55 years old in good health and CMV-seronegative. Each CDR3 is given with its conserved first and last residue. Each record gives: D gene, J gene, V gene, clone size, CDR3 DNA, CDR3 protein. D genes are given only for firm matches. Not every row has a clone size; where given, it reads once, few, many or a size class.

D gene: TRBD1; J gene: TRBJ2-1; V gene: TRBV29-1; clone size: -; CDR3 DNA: TGCAGCGTTGACGCGGACAGGGGGCGTCATGAGCAGTTCTTC; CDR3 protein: CSVDADRGRHEQFF
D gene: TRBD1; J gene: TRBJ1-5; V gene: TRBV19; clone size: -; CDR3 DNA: TGTGCCAGTAGTAGCACGACAGGGGCTTGGAGCAATCAGCCCCAGCATTTT; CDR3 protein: CASSSTTGAWSNQPQHF
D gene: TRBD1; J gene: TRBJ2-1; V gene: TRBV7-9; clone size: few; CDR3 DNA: TGTGCCAGCAGCGACACAGGGGGAATGAACAATGAGCAGTTCTTC; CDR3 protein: CASSDTGGMNNEQFF
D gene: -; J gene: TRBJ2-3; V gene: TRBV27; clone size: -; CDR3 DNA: TGTGCCAGCAGTTTAAACGGGGGAAGAGGCACAGATACGCAGTATTTT; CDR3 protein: CASSLNGGRGTDTQYF
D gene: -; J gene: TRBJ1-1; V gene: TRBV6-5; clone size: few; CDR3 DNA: TGTGCCAGCAGATATGGACAGAGGAACACTGAAGCTTTCTTT; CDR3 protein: CASRYGQRNTEAFF
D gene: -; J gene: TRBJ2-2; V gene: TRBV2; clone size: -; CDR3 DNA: TGTGCCAGGGAAGACCGGGGGGCCGGCGGGGAGCTGTTTTTT; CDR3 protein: CAREDRGAGGELFF
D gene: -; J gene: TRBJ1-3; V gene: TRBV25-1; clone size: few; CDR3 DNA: TGTGCCAGCAGTGAATTTGCAGGGTCCGGAAACACCATATATTTT; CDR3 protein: CASSEFAGSGNTIYF
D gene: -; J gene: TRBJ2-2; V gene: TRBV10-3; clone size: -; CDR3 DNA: TGTGCCATCAGTGACGGGGGTGCCGGGGAGCTGTTTTTT; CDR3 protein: CAISDGGAGELFF
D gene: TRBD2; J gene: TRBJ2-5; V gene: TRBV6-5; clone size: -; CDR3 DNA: TGTGCCAGCAGTCCCGAGGCTAGCGGTCGAGAGACCCAGTACTTC; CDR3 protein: CASSPEASGRETQYF
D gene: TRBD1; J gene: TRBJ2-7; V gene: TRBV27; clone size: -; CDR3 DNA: TGTGCCAGCAGTCCCCGGACAGGGATGGTCGAGCAGTACTTC; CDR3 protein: CASSPRTGMVEQYF
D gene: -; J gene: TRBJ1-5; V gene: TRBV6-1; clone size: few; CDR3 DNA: TGTGCCAGCAGTGAACCAGGGGACAATCAGCCCCAGCATTTT; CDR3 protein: CASSEPGDNQPQHF